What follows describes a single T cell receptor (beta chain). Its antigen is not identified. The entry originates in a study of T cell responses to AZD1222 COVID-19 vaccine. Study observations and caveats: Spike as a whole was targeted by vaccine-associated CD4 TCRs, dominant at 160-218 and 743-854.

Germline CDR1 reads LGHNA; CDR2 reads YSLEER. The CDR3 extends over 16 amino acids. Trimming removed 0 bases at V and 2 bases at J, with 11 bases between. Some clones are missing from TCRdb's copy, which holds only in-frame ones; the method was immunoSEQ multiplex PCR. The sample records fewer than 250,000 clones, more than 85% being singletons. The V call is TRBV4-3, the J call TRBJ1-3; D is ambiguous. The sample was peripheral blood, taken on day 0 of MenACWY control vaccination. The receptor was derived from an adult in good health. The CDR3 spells CASSQDPDWAGNTIYF. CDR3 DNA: TGCGCCAGCAGCCAAGATCCCGATTGGGCTGGAAACACCATATATTTT.